The rows below give T cell receptor beta chains drawn from one sample of a study of CD8+CD57+ T cells in acquired aplastic anemia. MiXCR, applied by TCRdb to the reads, yields one record per CDR3 protein. Found here are about 180,000 distinct CDR3 sequences, 40% to 55% of them singletons; the top ten hold about 1%. Sequenced sample: sorted CD4+, CD8+, or CD8+CD57+ T cells (not recorded which) from PBMCs. The receptors stem from a human donor with aplastic anemia. The CDR3 runs from the conserved cysteine through the conserved F or W. The order of the fields is V gene, D gene, clone size, J gene, CDR3 length, CDR3 DNA, CDR3 protein. The D gene is left open where the match is weak. Size tells how often a clone was seen (once, few, many) or the class of an expanded clone, and some rows leave it out.

>TRBV6-1|TRBD2|many|TRBJ2-1|15
TGTGCCAGCAGGCAGCGGGGGTTCTCCTACAATGAGCAGTTCTTC
CASRQRGFSYNEQFF
>TRBV10-3|NA|NA|TRBJ1-6|17
TGTGCCATCAGTGAGTCGACCCCACGTGGCTATAATTCACCCCTCCACTTT
CAISESTPRGYNSPLHF
>TRBV20-1|NA|few|TRBJ2-7|12
TGCAGTGCTTCTAGGGGGAATGGGGAGCAGTACTTC
CSASRGNGEQYF
>TRBV24-1|TRBD1|few|TRBJ2-7|15
TGTGCCACCAGTGATTCCGGGACAGGGGCTGAAGAGCAGTACTTC
CATSDSGTGAEEQYF
>TRBV19|TRBD1|NA|TRBJ1-2|16
TGTGCCAGTAGGACAACCGGGACAGGGGGGAACTATGGCTACACCTTC
CASRTTGTGGNYGYTF
>TRBV7-9|NA|NA|TRBJ2-7|14
TGTGCCAGCAGCTTGGGGGACGGGACCTACGAGCAGTACTTC
CASSLGDGTYEQYF
>TRBV5-1|NA|many|TRBJ1-5|15
TGCGCCAGCAGTCCCGGCGGGGGAGAAGGTCAGCCCCAGCATTTT
CASSPGGGEGQPQHF
>TRBV3-1|TRBD1|few|TRBJ2-3|14
TGTGCCAGCAGCAGGGACAGTAAGGTAGATACGCAGTATTTT
CASSRDSKVDTQYF
>TRBV24-1|NA|many|TRBJ2-3|15
TGTGCCACCAGTGACCCGACGGAGACCGAATATACGCAGTATTTT
CATSDPTETEYTQYF
>TRBV5-1|NA|NA|TRBJ1-4|14
TGCGCCAGCAGCTTCGGAGGAGAGAGCGAAAAACTGTTTTTT
CASSFGGESEKLFF
>TRBV9|NA|few|TRBJ2-2|14
TGTGCCAGCAGCGTAGTTAAGTTCCCCGGGGAGCTGTTTTTT
CASSVVKFPGELFF
>TRBV2|NA|NA|TRBJ1-2|15
TGTGCCAGCAGCCTACTAATTATGGGGGTCTATGGCTACACCTTC
CASSLLIMGVYGYTF
>TRBV15|TRBD1|NA|TRBJ2-7|16
TGTGCCACCAGCAGTTACTGGGACAGGAGAGCCTACGAGCAGTACTTC
CATSSYWDRRAYEQYF
>TRBV6-5|NA|many|TRBJ2-5|14
TGTGCCAGCAGACAACAGGGAAGGAAAGAGACCCAGTACTTC
CASRQQGRKETQYF
>TRBV4-2|NA|NA|TRBJ2-3|15
TGTGCCAGCAGCCAAGATTACCTCCCCACAGATACGCAGTATTTT
CASSQDYLPTDTQYF
>TRBV6-2/TRBV6-3|TRBD1|few|TRBJ2-5|15
TGTGCCAGCAGCCTTCAACAGGGGAGAGGGGAGACCCAGTACTTC
CASSLQQGRGETQYF
>TRBV14|NA|many|TRBJ1-1|13
TGTGCCAGCAGCCAGGGGGCACGTTTTGAAGCTTTCTTT
CASSQGARFEAFF
>TRBV5-1|TRBD2|NA|TRBJ2-7|15
TGCGCCAGCAGCACCGGACTAGCGGGGGGAGGCGAGCAGTACTTC
CASSTGLAGGGEQYF
>TRBV7-9|NA|many|TRBJ1-2|13
TGTGCCAGCAGCTTAGGTCAGGCCACTGGCTACACCTTC
CASSLGQATGYTF
>TRBV15|NA|few|TRBJ1-6|17
TGTGCCATCAGCCGAGCCAGGGAGGGCTCCTATAATTCACCCCTCCACTTT
CAISRAREGSYNSPLHF
>TRBV20-1|NA|few|TRBJ2-5|13
TGCAGTGCTAGTACGGGACTTCTTGAGACCCAGTACTTC
CSASTGLLETQYF
>TRBV2|TRBD2|NA|TRBJ2-3|19
TGTGCCAGCAGTGAAGAAGCCTTTGTGACTAGCGGGTTCACAGATACGCAGTATTTT
CASSEEAFVTSGFTDTQYF
>TRBV7-9|TRBD1|few|TRBJ2-2|15
TGTGCCAGCAGCTCCGGGACAGGGAACACCGGGGAGCTGTTTTTT
CASSSGTGNTGELFF
>TRBV9|NA|many|TRBJ1-1|15
TGTGCCAGCAGCGAGGGTACAGGGTTGAACACTGAAGCTTTCTTT
CASSEGTGLNTEAFF
>TRBV7-9|NA|once|TRBJ2-3|14
TGTGCCAGCAGCTTGGTGGAGGGAGTGAGAACGCAGTATTTT
CASSLVEGVRTQYF